The T cell receptor beta chain described here comes from a study of T cell responses to AZD1222 COVID-19 vaccine. General study results and limits: Spike was spanned by vaccine-associated CD4 TCRs, which were dominant at 160-218 and 743-854. Repertoire collection took place solely once the T cell response had peaked.

Libraries were prepared by immunoSEQ multiplex PCR; TCRdb keeps only in-frame clonotypes and omits some of them. The sample consists of about 78,000 clones, roughly nine tenths of them appearing once. A single count supports this clone. The antigen remains undetermined. This CDR3 region has 14 residues. Germline V gene data show CDR1 as WNHNN and CDR2 as SYGVQD (reference sequence). V was clipped by 3 bases and J by 5 bases; unmatched bases: 7. The genes are TRBV10-1 and TRBJ2-7; TRBD1 matches at 7 bases. Here the sequenced sample was peripheral blood, taken on day 0 of AZD1222 vaccination. This TCR was sampled from an adult in good health. CDR3 protein: CASSDPGGSNEQYF. As DNA, the CDR3 is TGCGCCAGCAGTGACCCAGGGGGATCAAACGAGCAGTACTTC.